One sample yielded the 2 T cell receptor beta chains listed below, sequenced in a study of blood T cell repertoires in COVID-19. Clones were read by immunoSEQ multiplex PCR, and TCRdb kept only the in-frame ones, dropping some. The sample has 150,000 to 200,000 clones, under 90% seen once. Material for sequencing was PBMCs or T cells enriched from blood (not recorded which). These receptors were collected from a middle-aged man who had recovered from COVID-19.

The table lists this clone with a count of one. The chain combines TRBV18 with TRBJ2-5; weak D call: TRBD1 (6 bases). From germline, CDR1 is KGHSH and CDR2 LQKENI. The CDR3 is 13 residues long. Trimming shortened V by 2 bases and J by 2 bases, and 6 bases separated the two germline ends. The CDR3 protein is CASSPGQQETQYF. The CDR3 DNA is TGTGCCAGCTCACCAGGACAGCAAGAGACCCAGTACTTC. The whole variable domain, filled in from reference TRBV18 and TRBJ2-5, reads NAGVMQNPRHLVRRRGQEARLRCSPMKGHSHVYWYRQLPEEGLKFMVYLQKENIIDESGMPKERFSAEFPKEGPSILRIQQVVRGDSAAYFCASSPGQQETQYFGPGTRLLVL.

The chain carries TRBV24-1 and TRBJ1-2, with 8 bases matching TRBD1. The ends lost 7 bases at V and 5 bases at J; junction bases unmatched: 2. From germline, CDR1 is KGHDR and CDR2 SFDVKD. The CDR3 covers 12 residues. The CDR3 sequence is CATSRQGYGYTF. DNA of the CDR3: TGTGCCACCAGCCGACAGGGGTATGGCTACACCTTC.